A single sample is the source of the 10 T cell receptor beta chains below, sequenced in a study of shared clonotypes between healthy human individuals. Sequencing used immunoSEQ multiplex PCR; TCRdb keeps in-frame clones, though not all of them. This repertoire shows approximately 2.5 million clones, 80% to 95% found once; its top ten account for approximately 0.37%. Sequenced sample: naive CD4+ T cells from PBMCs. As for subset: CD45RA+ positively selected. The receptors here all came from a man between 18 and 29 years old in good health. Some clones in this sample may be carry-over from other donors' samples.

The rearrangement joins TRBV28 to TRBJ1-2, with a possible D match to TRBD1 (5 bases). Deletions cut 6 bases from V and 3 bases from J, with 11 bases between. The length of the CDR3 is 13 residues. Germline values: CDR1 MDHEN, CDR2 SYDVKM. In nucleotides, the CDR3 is TGTGCCAGCAGCCCCGACAGCTACTATGGCTACACCTTC. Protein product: CASSPDSYYGYTF.

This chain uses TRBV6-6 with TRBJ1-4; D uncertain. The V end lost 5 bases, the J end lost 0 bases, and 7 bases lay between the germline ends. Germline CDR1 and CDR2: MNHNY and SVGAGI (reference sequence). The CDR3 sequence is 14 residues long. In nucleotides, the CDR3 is TGTGCCAGCAGTACGGCAGCAACTAATGAAAAACTGTTTTTT. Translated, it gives CASSTAATNEKLFF.

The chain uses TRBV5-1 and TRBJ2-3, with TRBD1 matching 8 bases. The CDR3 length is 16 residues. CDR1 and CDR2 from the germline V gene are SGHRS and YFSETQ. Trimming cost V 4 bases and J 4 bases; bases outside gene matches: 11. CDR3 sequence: CASSPPLTGAADTQYF. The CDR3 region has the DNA TGCGCCAGCAGCCCCCCCCTGACAGGGGCGGCAGATACGCAGTATTTT. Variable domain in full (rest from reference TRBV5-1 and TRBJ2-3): KAGVTQTPRYLIKTRGQQVTLSCSPISGHRSVSWYQQTPGQGLQFLFEYFSETQRNKGNFPGRFSGRQFSNSRSEMNVSTLELGDSALYLCASSPPLTGAADTQYFGPGTRLTVL.

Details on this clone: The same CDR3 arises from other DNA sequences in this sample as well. CDR3 sequence: CASSLDRGNYGYTF. CDR3 coding DNA: TGCGCCAGCAGCTTGGATCGGGGGAACTATGGCTACACCTTC. The V gene is TRBV5-1, the J gene TRBJ1-2; possibly TRBD1 for D (5 bases). Between the trimmed V and J ends, which lost 0 bases and 2 bases, there was a span of 8 bases. The CDR3 covers 14 residues. Germline V gene data show CDR1 as SGHRS and CDR2 as YFSETQ. The complete variable domain, with remaining parts taken from reference TRBV5-1 and TRBJ1-2, reads KAGVTQTPRYLIKTRGQQVTLSCSPISGHRSVSWYQQTPGQGLQFLFEYFSETQRNKGNFPGRFSGRQFSNSRSEMNVSTLELGDSALYLCASSLDRGNYGYTFGSGTRLTVV.

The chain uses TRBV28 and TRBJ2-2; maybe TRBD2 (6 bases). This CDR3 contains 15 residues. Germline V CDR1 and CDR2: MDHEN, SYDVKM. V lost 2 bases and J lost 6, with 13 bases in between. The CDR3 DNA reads TGTGCCAGCAGTTTAGGGGGGAGAGCCGCCGGGGAGCTGTTTTTT. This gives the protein CASSLGGRAAGELFF.

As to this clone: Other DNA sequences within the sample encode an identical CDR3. The CDR3 DNA reads TGTGCCAGCAGCCCGCCAGGGGCCAACGTCCTGACTTTC. This gives the protein CASSPPGANVLTF. The rearrangement uses TRBV6-5 and TRBJ2-6; no clear D gene. From germline, CDR1 is MNHEY and CDR2 SVGAGI. The CDR3 sequence is 13 residues long. V lost 6 bases, J lost 4 bases, and 7 bases lay in between.

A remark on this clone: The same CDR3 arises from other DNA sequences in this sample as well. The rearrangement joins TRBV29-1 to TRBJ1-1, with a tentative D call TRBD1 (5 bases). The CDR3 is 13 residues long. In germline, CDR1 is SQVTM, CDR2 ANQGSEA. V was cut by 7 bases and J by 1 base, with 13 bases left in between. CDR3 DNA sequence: TGCAGCGGACTACTGGGGCAGAACACTGAAGCTTTCTTT. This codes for CSGLLGQNTEAFF.

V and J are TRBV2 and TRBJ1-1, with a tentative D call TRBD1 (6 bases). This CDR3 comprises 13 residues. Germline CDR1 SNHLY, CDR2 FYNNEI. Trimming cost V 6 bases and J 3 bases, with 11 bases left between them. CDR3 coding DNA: TGTGCCAGCAGCGAGACAGGACACACTGAAGCTTTCTTT. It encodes CASSETGHTEAFF.

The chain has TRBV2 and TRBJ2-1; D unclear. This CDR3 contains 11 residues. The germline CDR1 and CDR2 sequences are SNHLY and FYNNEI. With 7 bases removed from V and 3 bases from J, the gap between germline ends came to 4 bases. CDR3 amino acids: CASTHYNEQFF. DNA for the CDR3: TGTGCCAGCACCCACTACAATGAGCAGTTCTTC. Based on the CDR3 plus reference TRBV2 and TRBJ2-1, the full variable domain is EPEVTQTPSHQVTQMGQEVILRCVPISNHLYFYWYRQILGQKVEFLVSFYNNEISEKSEIFDDQFSVERPDGSNFTLKIRSTKLEDSAMYFCASTHYNEQFFGPGTRLTVL.

In nucleotides, the CDR3 is TGTGCCAGCAGAGGCTACACCGGGGAGCTGTTTTTT. Protein: CASRGYTGELFF. The chain has TRBV2 and TRBJ2-2; the D is unclear. The CDR3 extends over 12 amino acids. V lost 6 bases and J lost 3, with 5 bases in between. Germline V gives CDR1 SNHLY, CDR2 FYNNEI.